This T cell receptor (beta chain) stems from a study of beta chain features in type 1 diabetes. In total, each donor contributed a single heparinised blood draw that averaged approximately 0.12 L. In regard to this clone: The antigen is unknown.

What was sequenced were expressed TCRB transcripts, since all of the isolated RNA had been reverse transcribed. Sequencing was performed with immunoSEQ multiplex PCR; in TCRdb, only in-frame clones are kept and a portion is missing. Of around 340,000 clones listed, 15% to 20% are singletons. General study findings and limits: Any HLA type influence on TCRB rearrangement was left unresolved here. Sampled from patients, naive, central memory and Treg TCRB repertoires appeared more similar than those sampled from healthy donors. Using cDNA template may skew counts toward highly expressing activated cells.

Germline V gene sequence: CDR1 LNHDA, CDR2 SQIVND (reference sequence). Unmatched junction bases numbered 10, after V lost 6 bases and J lost 0 bases. This CDR3 has 17 amino acids. The chain recombines TRBV19 with TRBJ2-1; TRBD1 matches at 8 bases. The clonotype was recovered from a woman between 18 and 29 years old in good health. Source material: naive CD4+ T cells from blood. CDR3: CASRPETGVSSYNEQFF. CDR3 DNA sequence: TGTGCCAGTAGGCCAGAGACAGGGGTCAGCTCCTACAATGAGCAGTTCTTC.